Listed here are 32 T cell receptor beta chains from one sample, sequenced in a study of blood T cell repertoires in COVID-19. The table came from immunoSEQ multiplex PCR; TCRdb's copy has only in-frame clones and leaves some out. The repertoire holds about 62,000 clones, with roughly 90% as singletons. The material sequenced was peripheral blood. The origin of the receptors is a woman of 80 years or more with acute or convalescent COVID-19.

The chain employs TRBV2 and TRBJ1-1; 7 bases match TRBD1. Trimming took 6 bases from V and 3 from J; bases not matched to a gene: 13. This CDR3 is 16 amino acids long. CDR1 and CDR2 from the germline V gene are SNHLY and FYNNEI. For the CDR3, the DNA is TGTGCCAGCAGCAGGGACAGTCCCCCTGGGGACACTGAAGCTTTCTTT. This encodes CASSRDSPPGDTEAFF.

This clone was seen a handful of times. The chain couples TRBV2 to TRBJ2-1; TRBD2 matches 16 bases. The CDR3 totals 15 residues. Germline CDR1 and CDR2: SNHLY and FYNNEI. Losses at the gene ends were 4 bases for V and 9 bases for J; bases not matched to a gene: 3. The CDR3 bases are TGTGCCAGCAGTGGGGGACTAGCGGGAGGGGTTGAGCAGTTCTTC. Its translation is CASSGGLAGGVEQFF.

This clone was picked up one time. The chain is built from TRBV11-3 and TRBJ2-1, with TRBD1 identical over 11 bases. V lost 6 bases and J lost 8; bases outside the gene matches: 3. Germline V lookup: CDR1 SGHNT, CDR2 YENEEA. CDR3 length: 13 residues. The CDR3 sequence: CASRGTGGDEQFF. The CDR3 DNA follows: TGTGCCAGCAGGGGGACAGGGGGGGATGAGCAGTTCTTC.

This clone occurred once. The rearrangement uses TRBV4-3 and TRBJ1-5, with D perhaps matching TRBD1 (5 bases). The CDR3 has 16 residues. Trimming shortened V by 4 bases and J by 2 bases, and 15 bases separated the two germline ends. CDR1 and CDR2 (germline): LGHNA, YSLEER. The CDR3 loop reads CASSPGGRGRNQPQHF. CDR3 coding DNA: TGCGCCAGCAGCCCCGGCGGGCGGGGCCGCAATCAGCCCCAGCATTTT.

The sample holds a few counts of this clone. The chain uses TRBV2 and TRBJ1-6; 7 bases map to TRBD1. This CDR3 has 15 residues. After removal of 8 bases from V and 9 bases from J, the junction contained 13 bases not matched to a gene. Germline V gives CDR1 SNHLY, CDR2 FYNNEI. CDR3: CASRDYRDRGSPLHF. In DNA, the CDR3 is TGTGCCAGCCGCGATTATAGGGACAGAGGTTCACCCCTCCACTTT.

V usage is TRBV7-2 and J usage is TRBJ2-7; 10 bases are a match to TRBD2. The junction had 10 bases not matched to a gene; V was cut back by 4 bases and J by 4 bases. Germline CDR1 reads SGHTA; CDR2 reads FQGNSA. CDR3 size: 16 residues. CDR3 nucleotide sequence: TGTGCCAGCAGCTCTAGGACTAGCGGAGGGCGTTACGAGCAGTACTTC. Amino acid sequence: CASSSRTSGGRYEQYF.

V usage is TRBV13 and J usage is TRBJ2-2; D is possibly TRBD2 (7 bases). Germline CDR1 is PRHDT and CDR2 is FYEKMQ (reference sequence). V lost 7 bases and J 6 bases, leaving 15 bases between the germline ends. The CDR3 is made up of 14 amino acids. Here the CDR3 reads CASTKGGAAGELFF. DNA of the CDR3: TGTGCCAGCACAAAGGGGGGGGCGGCCGGGGAGCTGTTTTTT.

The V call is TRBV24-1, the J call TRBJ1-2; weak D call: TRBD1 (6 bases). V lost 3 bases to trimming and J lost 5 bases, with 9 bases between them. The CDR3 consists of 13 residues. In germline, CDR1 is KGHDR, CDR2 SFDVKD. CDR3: CATSDGGAYGYTF. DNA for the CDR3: TGTGCCACCAGTGATGGGGGGGCGTATGGCTACACCTTC.

CDR3 nucleotides: TGTGCCCATAATACTGACAGGGACGCTGAAGCTTTCTTT. It encodes CAHNTDRDAEAFF. The chain combines TRBV30 with TRBJ1-1; 7 bases line up with TRBD1. The CDR3 runs to 13 residues. The trim removed 8 bases at V and 6 bases at J, leaving 12 bases unmatched. CDR1 is GTSNPN and CDR2 is SVGIG in the germline V gene (reference sequence).

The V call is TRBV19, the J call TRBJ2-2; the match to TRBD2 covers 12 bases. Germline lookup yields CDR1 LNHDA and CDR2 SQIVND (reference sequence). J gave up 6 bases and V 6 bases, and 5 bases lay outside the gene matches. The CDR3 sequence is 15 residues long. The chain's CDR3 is CASRLAGGPPGELFF. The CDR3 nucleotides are TGTGCCAGTAGGCTAGCGGGAGGGCCCCCCGGGGAGCTGTTTTTT.

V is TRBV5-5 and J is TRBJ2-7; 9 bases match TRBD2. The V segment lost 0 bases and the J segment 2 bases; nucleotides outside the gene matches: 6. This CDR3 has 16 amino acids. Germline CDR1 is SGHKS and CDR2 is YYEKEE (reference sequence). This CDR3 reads CASSLVAGATPYEQYF. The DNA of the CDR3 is TGTGCCAGCAGCTTGGTAGCGGGGGCGACCCCCTACGAGCAGTACTTC. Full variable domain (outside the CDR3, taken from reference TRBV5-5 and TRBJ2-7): DAGVTQSPTHLIKTRGQQVTLRCSPISGHKSVSWYQQVLGQGPQFIFQYYEKEERGRGNFPDRFSARQFPNYSSELNVNALLLGDSALYLCASSLVAGATPYEQYFGPGTRLTVT.

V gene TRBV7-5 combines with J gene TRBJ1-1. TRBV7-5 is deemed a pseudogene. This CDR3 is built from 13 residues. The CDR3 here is CVRSSRPYTEAFF. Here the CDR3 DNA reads TGTGTCAGAAGCTCGCGCCCGTACACTGAAGCTTTCTTT.

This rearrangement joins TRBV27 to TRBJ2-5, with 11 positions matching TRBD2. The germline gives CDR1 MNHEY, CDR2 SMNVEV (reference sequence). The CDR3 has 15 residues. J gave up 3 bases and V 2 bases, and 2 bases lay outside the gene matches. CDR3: CASSLRSGREETQYF. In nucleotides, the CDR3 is TGTGCCAGCAGTTTACGTAGCGGGAGGGAAGAGACCCAGTACTTC.

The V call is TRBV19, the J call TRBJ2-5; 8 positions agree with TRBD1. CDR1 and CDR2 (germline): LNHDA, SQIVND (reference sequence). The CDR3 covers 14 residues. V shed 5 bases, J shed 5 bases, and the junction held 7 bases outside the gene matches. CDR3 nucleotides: TGTGCCAGTAGTCTCAGACAGGGGAGGGAGACCCAGTACTTC. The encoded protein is CASSLRQGRETQYF.

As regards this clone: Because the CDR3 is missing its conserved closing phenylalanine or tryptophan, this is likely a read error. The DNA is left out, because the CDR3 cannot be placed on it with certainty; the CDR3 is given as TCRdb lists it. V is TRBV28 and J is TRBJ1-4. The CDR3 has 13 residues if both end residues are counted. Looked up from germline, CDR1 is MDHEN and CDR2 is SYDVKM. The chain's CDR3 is CASRSHIRVIGGS.

CDR3 residues: CASSFSGRTLEQYF. The CDR3 DNA reads TGTGCCAGCAGTTTTAGCGGGAGGACCTTAGAGCAGTACTTC. V is TRBV27 and J is TRBJ2-7, with TRBD2 matching 10 bases. The trim removed 3 bases at V and 7 bases at J, leaving 6 bases unmatched. Germline CDR1 reads MNHEY; CDR2 reads SMNVEV (reference sequence). CDR3 length: 14 amino acids.

Here the CDR3 reads CASSPGQGAEAFF. The CDR3 bases are TGTGCCAGCTCACCAGGACAGGGGGCTGAAGCTTTCTTT. This rearrangement joins TRBV18 to TRBJ1-1, with 10 bases matching TRBD1. CDR1 KGHSH and CDR2 LQKENI come from the germline V gene. The CDR3 has 13 residues. The J segment lost 6 bases and the V segment lost 2 bases, leaving 0 bases of the junction unmatched.

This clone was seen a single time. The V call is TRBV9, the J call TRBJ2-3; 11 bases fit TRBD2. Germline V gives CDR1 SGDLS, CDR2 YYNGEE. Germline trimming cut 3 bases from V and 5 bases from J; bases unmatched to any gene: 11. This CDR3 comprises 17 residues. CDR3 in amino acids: CASSEGGSGRARDTQYF. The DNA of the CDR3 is TGTGCCAGCAGCGAGGGAGGTAGCGGGAGGGCTAGAGATACGCAGTATTTT.

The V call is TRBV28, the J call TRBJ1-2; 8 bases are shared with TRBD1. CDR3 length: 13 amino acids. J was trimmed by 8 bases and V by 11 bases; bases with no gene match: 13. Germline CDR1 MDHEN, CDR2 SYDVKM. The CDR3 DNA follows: TGTGCCTTAGGTCCAGGGGGCGGCGGGGGCTACACCTTC. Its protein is CALGPGGGGGYTF.

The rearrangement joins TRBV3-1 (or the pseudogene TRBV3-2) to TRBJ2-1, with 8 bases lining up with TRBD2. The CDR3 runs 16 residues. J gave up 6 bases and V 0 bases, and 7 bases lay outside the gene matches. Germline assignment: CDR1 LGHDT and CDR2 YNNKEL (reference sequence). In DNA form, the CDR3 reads TGTGCCAGCAGCCAAGATCCCGGGGGGGCCTTCAATGAGCAGTTCTTC. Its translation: CASSQDPGGAFNEQFF.

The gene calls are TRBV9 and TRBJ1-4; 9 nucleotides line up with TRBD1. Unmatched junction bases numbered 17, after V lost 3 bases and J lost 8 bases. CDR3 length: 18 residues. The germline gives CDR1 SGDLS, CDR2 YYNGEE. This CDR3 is CASSASGTGLTWGEKLFF. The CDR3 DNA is TGTGCCAGCAGCGCTTCCGGGACAGGGCTAACCTGGGGGGAAAAACTGTTTTTT.

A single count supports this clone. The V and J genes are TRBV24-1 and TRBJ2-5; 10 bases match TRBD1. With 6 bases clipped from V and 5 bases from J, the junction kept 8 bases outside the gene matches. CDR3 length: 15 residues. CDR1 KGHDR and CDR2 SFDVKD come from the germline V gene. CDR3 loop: CATSSGTGVRETQYF. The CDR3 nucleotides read TGTGCCACCAGTTCCGGGACAGGGGTTCGGGAGACCCAGTACTTC.

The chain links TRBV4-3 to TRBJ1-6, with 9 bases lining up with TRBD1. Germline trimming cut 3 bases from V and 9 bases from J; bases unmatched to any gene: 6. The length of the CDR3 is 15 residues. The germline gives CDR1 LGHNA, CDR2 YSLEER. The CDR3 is CASSQGGTGFSPLHF. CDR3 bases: TGCGCCAGCAGCCAGGGTGGGACAGGGTTTTCACCCCTCCACTTT.

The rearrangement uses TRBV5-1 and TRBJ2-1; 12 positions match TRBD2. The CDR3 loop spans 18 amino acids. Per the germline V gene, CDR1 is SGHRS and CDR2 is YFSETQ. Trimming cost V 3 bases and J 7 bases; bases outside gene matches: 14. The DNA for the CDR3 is TGCGCCAGCAGCTCCGACTTTATTGGACTAGCGGGACTGAATGAGCAGTTCTTC. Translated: CASSSDFIGLAGLNEQFF.

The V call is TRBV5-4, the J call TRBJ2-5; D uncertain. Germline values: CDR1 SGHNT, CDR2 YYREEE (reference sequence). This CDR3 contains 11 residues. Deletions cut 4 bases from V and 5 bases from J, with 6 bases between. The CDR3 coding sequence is TGTGCCAGCAGCGAGTCGGAGACCCAGTACTTC. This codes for CASSESETQYF.

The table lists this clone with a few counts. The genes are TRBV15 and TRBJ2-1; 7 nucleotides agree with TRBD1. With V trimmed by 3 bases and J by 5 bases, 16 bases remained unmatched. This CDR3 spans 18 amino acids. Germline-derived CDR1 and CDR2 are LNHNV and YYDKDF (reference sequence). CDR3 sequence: CATSRERGQVLIDNEQFF. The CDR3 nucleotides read TGTGCCACCAGCAGGGAACGCGGACAGGTTCTGATAGACAATGAGCAGTTCTTC.

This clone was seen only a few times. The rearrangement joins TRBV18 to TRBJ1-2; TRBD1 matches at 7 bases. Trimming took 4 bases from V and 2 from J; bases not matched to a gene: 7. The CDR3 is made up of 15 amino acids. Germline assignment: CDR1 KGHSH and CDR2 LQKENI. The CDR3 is CASSLPRDRNYGYTF. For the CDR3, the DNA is TGTGCCAGCTCACTCCCCCGGGACAGAAACTATGGCTACACCTTC. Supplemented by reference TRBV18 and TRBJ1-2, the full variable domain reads NAGVMQNPRHLVRRRGQEARLRCSPMKGHSHVYWYRQLPEEGLKFMVYLQKENIIDESGMPKERFSAEFPKEGPSILRIQQVVRGDSAAYFCASSLPRDRNYGYTFGSGTRLTVV.

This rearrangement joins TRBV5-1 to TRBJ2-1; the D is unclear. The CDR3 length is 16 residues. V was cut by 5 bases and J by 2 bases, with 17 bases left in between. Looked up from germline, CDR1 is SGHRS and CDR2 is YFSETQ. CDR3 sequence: CASSVRPAGTYNEQFF. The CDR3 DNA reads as TGCGCCAGCAGTGTGAGGCCAGCCGGTACCTACAATGAGCAGTTCTTC.

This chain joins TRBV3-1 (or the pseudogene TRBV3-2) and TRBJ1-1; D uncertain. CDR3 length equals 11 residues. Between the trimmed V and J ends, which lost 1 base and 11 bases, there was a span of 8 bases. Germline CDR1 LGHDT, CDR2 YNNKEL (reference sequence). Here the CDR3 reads CASSQVGQAFF. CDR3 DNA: TGTGCCAGCAGCCAAGTTGGCCAGGCTTTCTTT.

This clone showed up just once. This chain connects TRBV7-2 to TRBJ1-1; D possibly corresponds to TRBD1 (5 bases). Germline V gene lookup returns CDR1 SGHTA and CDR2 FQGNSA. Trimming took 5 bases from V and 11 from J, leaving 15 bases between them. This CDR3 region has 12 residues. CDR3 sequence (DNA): TGTGCCAGCAGCCTCGGAGCAGGGTGGGCTTTCTTT. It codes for CASSLGAGWAFF.

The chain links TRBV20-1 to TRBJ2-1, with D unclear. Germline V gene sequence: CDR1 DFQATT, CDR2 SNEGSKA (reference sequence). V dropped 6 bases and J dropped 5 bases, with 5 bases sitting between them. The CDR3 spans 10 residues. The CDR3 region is CSAQNNEQFF. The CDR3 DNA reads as TGCAGTGCCCAAAACAATGAGCAGTTCTTC.

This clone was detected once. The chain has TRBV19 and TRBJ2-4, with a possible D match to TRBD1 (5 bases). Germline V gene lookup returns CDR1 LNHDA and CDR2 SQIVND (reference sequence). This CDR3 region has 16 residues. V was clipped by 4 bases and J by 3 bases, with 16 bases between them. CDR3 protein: CASSKAGFDGKNIQYF. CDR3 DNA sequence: TGTGCCAGTAGTAAGGCAGGGTTTGATGGCAAAAACATTCAGTACTTC.